This TCR beta chain was documented in a study of control samples from healthy donors and cancer patients. Germline V lookup: CDR1 SGHTA, CDR2 FQGNSA. V was trimmed by 2 bases and J by 6 bases, leaving 8 bases between them. The CDR3 spans 13 residues. The method was immunoSEQ multiplex PCR; TCRdb's version includes in-frame clones alone and lacks a portion of them. This sample has 140,000 or so clones; approximately 88% occur once, and the top ten carry around 4.7%. The receptor was derived from a young man in good health. Sequencing was performed on blood. The J gene is TRBJ2-1, the V gene TRBV7-2, with D possibly being TRBD1 (5 bases). The CDR3 nucleotides are TGTGCCAGCAGCTTACAGGGATTCAATGAGCAGTTCTTC. Translating gives CASSLQGFNEQFF.